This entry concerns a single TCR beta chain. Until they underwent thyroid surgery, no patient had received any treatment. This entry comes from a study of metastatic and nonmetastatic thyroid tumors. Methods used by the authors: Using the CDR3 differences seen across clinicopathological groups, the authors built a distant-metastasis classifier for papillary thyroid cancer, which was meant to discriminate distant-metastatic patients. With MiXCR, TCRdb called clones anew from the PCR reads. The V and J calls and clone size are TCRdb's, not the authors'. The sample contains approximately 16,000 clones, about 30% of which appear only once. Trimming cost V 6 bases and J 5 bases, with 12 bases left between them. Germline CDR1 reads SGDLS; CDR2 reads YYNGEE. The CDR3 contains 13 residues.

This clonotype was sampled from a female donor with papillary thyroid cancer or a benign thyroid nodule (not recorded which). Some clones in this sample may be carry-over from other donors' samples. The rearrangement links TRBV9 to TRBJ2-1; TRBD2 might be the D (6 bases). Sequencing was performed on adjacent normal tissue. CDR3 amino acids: CASTGGANNEQFF. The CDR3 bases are TGTGCCAGCACCGGGGGAGCTAACAATGAGCAGTTCTTC.